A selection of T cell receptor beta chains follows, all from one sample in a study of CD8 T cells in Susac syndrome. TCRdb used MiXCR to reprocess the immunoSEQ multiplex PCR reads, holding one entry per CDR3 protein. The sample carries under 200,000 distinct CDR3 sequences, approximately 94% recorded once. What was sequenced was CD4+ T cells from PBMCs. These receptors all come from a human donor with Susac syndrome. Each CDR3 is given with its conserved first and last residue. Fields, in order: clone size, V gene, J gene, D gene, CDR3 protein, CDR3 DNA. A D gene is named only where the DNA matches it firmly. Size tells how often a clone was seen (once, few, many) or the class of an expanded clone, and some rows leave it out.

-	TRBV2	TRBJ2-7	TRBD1	CASSKTGYEQYF	TGTGCCAGCAGTAAGACAGGGTACGAGCAGTACTTC
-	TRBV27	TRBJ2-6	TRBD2	CAISSSGGAGANVLTF	TGTGCCATCTCGTCGAGCGGGGGGGCTGGGGCCAACGTCCTGACTTTC
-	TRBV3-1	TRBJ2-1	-	CASSQFSYNEQFF	TGTGCCAGCAGCCAGTTCTCCTACAATGAGCAGTTCTTC
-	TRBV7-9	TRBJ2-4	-	CATLAGAKNIQYF	TGTGCTACCCTGGCAGGGGCCAAAAACATTCAGTACTTC
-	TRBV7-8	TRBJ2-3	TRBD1	CASSYGWDRTDTQYF	TGTGCCAGCAGCTATGGATGGGACAGAACAGATACGCAGTATTTT
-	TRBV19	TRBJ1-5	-	CASSSTGPKPQHF	TGTGCCAGTAGTTCCACGGGACCCAAGCCCCAGCATTTT
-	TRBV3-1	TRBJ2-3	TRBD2	CASSRSGGASDTQYF	TGTGCCAGCAGCCGGAGCGGGGGGGCCTCAGATACGCAGTATTTT
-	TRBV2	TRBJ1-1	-	CASRSDSLNTEAFF	TGTGCCAGCAGGTCGGACAGCTTGAACACTGAAGCTTTCTTT
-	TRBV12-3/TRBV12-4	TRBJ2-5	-	CASSPGEQETQYF	TGTGCCAGCAGTCCGGGGGAACAAGAGACCCAGTACTTC
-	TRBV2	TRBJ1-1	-	CASRLGETEAFF	TGTGCCAGCAGGTTAGGGGAGACTGAAGCTTTCTTT
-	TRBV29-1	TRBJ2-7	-	CSVGQTYEQYF	TGCAGCGTTGGGCAGACCTACGAGCAGTACTTC
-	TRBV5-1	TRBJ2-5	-	CASSGTQQETQYF	TGCGCCAGTTCCGGGACTCAGCAAGAGACCCAGTACTTC
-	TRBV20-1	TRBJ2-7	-	CSAMGEQYF	TGCAGTGCTATGGGCGAGCAGTACTTC
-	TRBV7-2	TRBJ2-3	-	CASSSGDTRTDTQYF	TGTGCCAGCAGCTCCGGGGACACCCGCACAGATACGCAGTATTTT
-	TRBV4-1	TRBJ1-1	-	CASSQVPGDTEAFF	TGCGCCAGCAGCCAGGTTCCGGGGGACACTGAAGCTTTCTTT
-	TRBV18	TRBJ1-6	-	CASSRAGKDSPLHF	TGTGCCAGCTCACGGGCAGGGAAGGATTCACCCCTCCACTTT
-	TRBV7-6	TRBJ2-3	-	CASSAKDTQYF	TGTGCCAGCAGCGCAAAGGATACGCAGTATTTT
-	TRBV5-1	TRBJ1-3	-	CASSLEGRSSGNTIYF	TGCGCCAGCAGCTTGGAAGGACGGAGCTCTGGAAACACCATATATTTT
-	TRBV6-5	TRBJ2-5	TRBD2	CASSSFGGSRETQYF	TGTGCCAGCAGTTCATTCGGCGGGAGCCGAGAGACCCAGTACTTC
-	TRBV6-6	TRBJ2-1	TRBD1	CASSYGTANNEQFF	TGTGCCAGCAGTTACGGGACAGCTAACAATGAGCAGTTCTTC
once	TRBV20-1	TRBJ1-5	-	CSASWAGREDNQPQHF	TGCAGTGCTAGTTGGGCCGGCAGGGAAGACAATCAGCCCCAGCATTTT
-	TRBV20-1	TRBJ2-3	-	CSAWSGEGTDTQYF	TGCAGTGCTTGGTCGGGCGAGGGCACAGATACGCAGTATTTT
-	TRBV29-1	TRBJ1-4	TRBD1	CSVGTGALGNNEELFF	TGCAGCGTTGGGACAGGGGCGCTCGGGAATAATGAGGAACTGTTTTTT
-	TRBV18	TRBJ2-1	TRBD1	CASSPRIGQGAYNEQFF	TGTGCCAGCTCACCACGGATCGGACAGGGGGCATACAATGAGCAGTTCTTC
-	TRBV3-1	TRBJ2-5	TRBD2	CASSQVIRAGTQETQYF	TGTGCCAGCAGCCAAGTTATCAGAGCGGGGACCCAAGAGACCCAGTACTTC
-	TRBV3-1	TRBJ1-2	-	CASSPRVGASNYGYTF	TGTGCCAGCAGCCCAAGGGTTGGGGCCAGCAACTATGGCTACACCTTC
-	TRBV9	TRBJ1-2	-	CASSTSRGGRYGYTF	TGTGCCAGCAGCACAAGTCGGGGGGGCAGATATGGCTACACCTTC
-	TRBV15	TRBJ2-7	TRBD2	CATSMRGAAYEQYF	TGTGCCACCAGCATGCGGGGGGCGGCCTACGAGCAGTACTTC
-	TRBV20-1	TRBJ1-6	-	CSASKTADNSPLHF	TGCAGTGCTAGCAAGACAGCGGATAATTCACCCCTCCACTTT
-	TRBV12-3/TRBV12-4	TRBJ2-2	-	CASRRPNTGELFF	TGTGCCAGCAGAAGGCCCAACACCGGGGAGCTGTTTTTT
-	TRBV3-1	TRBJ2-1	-	CASSQGGSQFF	TGTGCCAGCAGCCAAGGTGGCAGCCAGTTCTTC
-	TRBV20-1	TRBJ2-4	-	CSASTGYQNIQYF	TGCAGTGCTAGCACAGGGTATCAAAACATTCAGTACTTC
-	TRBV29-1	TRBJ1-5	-	CSVGDIINQPQHF	TGCAGCGTTGGTGACATTATCAATCAGCCCCAGCATTTT
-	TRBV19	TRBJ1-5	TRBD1	CASSMGQGLNQPQHF	TGTGCCAGTAGTATGGGACAGGGGCTAAATCAGCCCCAGCATTTT
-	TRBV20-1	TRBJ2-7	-	CSARPFSAGISYEQYF	TGCAGTGCTAGACCATTTAGCGCAGGTATTTCCTACGAGCAGTACTTC
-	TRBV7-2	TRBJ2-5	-	CASSLVNWQETQYF	TGTGCCAGCAGCTTAGTGAACTGGCAAGAGACCCAGTACTTC
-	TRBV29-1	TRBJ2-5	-	CSVNSQETQYF	TGCAGCGTTAATAGCCAAGAGACCCAGTACTTC
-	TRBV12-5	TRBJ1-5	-	CASRPGQNQPQHF	TGTGCTAGTCGGCCGGGTCAAAATCAGCCCCAGCATTTT
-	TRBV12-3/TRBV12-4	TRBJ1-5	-	CASSLTNQPQHF	TGTGCCAGCAGTTTAACTAATCAGCCCCAGCATTTT
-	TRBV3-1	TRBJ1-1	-	CASTDSPMNTEAFF	TGTGCCAGCACCGATTCCCCCATGAACACTGAAGCTTTCTTT
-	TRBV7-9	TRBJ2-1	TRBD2	CAPGLAGGNEQFF	TGTGCCCCGGGACTAGCGGGGGGAAATGAGCAGTTCTTC
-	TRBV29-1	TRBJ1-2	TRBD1	CSGGPTGDSYGYTF	TGCAGCGGTGGGCCCACAGGGGACAGCTATGGCTACACCTTC
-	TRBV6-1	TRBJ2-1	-	CATTGYGEQFF	TGTGCCACTACAGGGTATGGTGAGCAGTTCTTC
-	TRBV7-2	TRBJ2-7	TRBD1	CASSRYRGTSEEQYF	TGTGCCAGCAGCCGATACAGGGGCACGTCGGAGGAGCAGTACTTC
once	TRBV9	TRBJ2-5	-	CASSMGMGETQYF	TGTGCCAGCAGCATGGGGATGGGAGAGACCCAGTACTTC
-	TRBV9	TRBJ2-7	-	CASSVLEGYEQYF	TGTGCCAGCAGCGTACTGGAGGGCTACGAGCAGTACTTC
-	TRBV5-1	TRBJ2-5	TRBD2	CASSLTHGGETQYF	TGCGCCAGCAGCTTGACCCACGGGGGGGAGACCCAGTACTTC
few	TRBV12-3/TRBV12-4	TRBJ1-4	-	CASSPGLNEKLFF	TGTGCCAGCAGTCCCGGCCTTAATGAAAAACTGTTTTTT
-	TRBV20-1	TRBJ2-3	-	CSAGGSGTDTQYF	TGCAGTGCTGGGGGATCGGGTACAGATACGCAGTATTTT